These 7 T cell receptor beta chains originate from one sample sequenced in a study of T cells in Graves' hyperthyroidism and ophthalmopathy. Template material for amplifying TCR beta CDR3 regions consisted of RNA transcripts. Using the HTBI primer set, a first-round RT-PCR was run on the TCR CDR3. MiXCR, applied by TCRdb to the multiplex PCR reads, yields one record per CDR3 protein. The data show around 690,000 distinct CDR3 sequences, 17% seen once. The sequencing sample was made of blood. Receptor source: a man aged 50 or older with Graves' hyperthyroidism.

The table lists this clonotype with many counts. The chain has TRBV2 and TRBJ2-2; the match to TRBD1 covers 9 bases. V gave up 6 bases and J gave up 4 bases; unmatched junction bases: 6. CDR3 length: 15 amino acids. Germline lookup yields CDR1 SNHLY and CDR2 FYNNEI. The CDR3 bases are TGTGCCAGCAGATGGAGACAGGGGGGCACCGGGGAGCTGTTTTTT. It specifies CASRWRQGGTGELFF. Based on the CDR3 plus reference TRBV2 and TRBJ2-2, the full variable domain is EPEVTQTPSHQVTQMGQEVILRCVPISNHLYFYWYRQILGQKVEFLVSFYNNEISEKSEIFDDQFSVERPDGSNFTLKIRSTKLEDSAMYFCASRWRQGGTGELFFGEGSRLTVL.

As to this clonotype: With a much larger clone just one base away, this may be a read error. The V gene is TRBV9, the J gene TRBJ2-1, with TRBD2 as a possible D gene (6 bases). Germline values: CDR1 SGDLS, CDR2 YYNGEE. This CDR3 has 14 amino acids. CDR3 loop: CASSEREVYNEQSF. The CDR3 DNA reads as TGTGCCAGCAGCGAAAGGGAGGTATACAATGAGCAGTCCTTC.

Only a few counts were recorded for this clonotype. The J gene is TRBJ2-7, the V gene TRBV30; D may correspond to TRBD1 or TRBD2 (5 bases each). Germline V gene data show CDR1 as GTSNPN and CDR2 as SVGIG (reference sequence). The CDR3 loop spans 13 amino acids. The V gene lost 4 bases and the J gene lost 0 bases, with 10 bases spanning the gap. Here the CDR3 reads CAWIGTDSYEQYF. The CDR3 bases are TGTGCCTGGATTGGGACCGACTCCTACGAGCAGTACTTC.

This clonotype was counted ten times or more. This rearrangement joins TRBV29-1 to TRBJ2-5, with 8 bases that match TRBD1. Germline V CDR1 and CDR2: SQVTM, ANQGSEA. The CDR3 sequence is 13 residues long. Trimming cost V 5 bases and J 2 bases; bases outside gene matches: 4. The chain's CDR3 is CSVRQGRQETQYF. CDR3 nucleotide sequence: TGCAGCGTTCGACAGGGGCGGCAAGAGACCCAGTACTTC.

This clonotype was seen many times. V is TRBV28 and J is TRBJ2-3, with TRBD2 matching 8 bases. Germline V gene data show CDR1 as MDHEN and CDR2 as SYDVKM. The CDR3 runs to 15 residues. V was pared by 2 bases and J by 8 bases, with 9 bases of the junction left unmatched. The CDR3 DNA reads TGTGCCAGCAGTTTAGGGGCACTACGGGGGGGTACGCAGTATTTT. Translated: CASSLGALRGGTQYF.

This clonotype was found a few times. The chain recombines TRBV18 with TRBJ1-1; maybe TRBD1 (5 bases). The V and J ends lost 0 bases and 6 bases respectively, with 17 bases between them. This CDR3 region has 16 residues. Germline-derived CDR1 and CDR2 are KGHSH and LQKENI. The CDR3 loop reads CASSPPHKTATAEAFF. DNA for the CDR3: TGTGCCAGCTCACCACCCCATAAGACAGCCACCGCTGAAGCTTTCTTT. Full variable domain (remainder filled in from reference TRBV18 and TRBJ1-1): NAGVMQNPRHLVRRRGQEARLRCSPMKGHSHVYWYRQLPEEGLKFMVYLQKENIIDESGMPKERFSAEFPKEGPSILRIQQVVRGDSAAYFCASSPPHKTATAEAFFGQGTRLTVV.

This clonotype was seen only a few times. The chain links TRBV28 to TRBJ2-7, with 12 bases matching TRBD2. After removal of 6 bases from V and 4 bases from J, the junction contained 7 bases not matched to a gene. The CDR3 contains 15 residues. Germline V gene sequence: CDR1 MDHEN, CDR2 SYDVKM. Written as DNA, the CDR3 is TGTGCCAGCAGGGCTAGCGGGAGGGCCGGGTACGAGCAGTACTTC. This translates into CASRASGRAGYEQYF.